This is a list of T cell receptor beta chains from one sample in a study of molecular identifiers for immune sequencing clone quantification. TCRdb redid the calling of the PCR reads with MiXCR, one entry per CDR3 protein. The sample gives approximately 680,000 distinct CDR3 sequences, approximately 24% of which show up once; about 0.84% is in the top ten. Sequencing input: naive CD8+ T cells from blood, with Jurkat cell RNA spiked in. These receptors all come from a human donor in good health. Some libraries in this study had Jurkat cell RNA spiked in. CDR3s include the opening cysteine and the closing phenylalanine or tryptophan. D genes are given only for firm matches. Part of the rows lack a size; the others show once, few, many or a class for expanded clones.

V	size	J	D	DNA	CDR3
TRBV3-1	many	TRBJ1-5	-	TGTGCCAGCAGCCAATCCCCACAGGGAGGCCAGCCCCAGCATTTT	CASSQSPQGGQPQHF
TRBV25-1	many	TRBJ2-1	TRBD2	TGTGCCAGCAGTGACCTTGACTCGGGACTAGCGGGAGCAACCAGCTCCTACAATGAGCAGTTCTTC	CASSDLDSGLAGATSSYNEQFF
TRBV2	few	TRBJ1-2	-	TGTGCCAGCAGTGTTCATTGGGGGGACTATGGCTACACCTTC	CASSVHWGDYGYTF
TRBV5-6	-	TRBJ1-1	TRBD1	TGTGCCAGCAGCCCTCCGGGACAGGGTGAAGCTTTCTTT	CASSPPGQGEAFF
TRBV5-1	many	TRBJ1-1	TRBD1	TGCGCCAGCAGCTATACTGGGACAGGCGGTTTTTTT	CASSYTGTGGFF
TRBV12-3/TRBV12-4	few	TRBJ2-3	TRBD2	TGTGCCAGCAGTTTTCTTGTCGGGGGGGCAACAGATACGCAGTATTTT	CASSFLVGGATDTQYF
TRBV5-1	-	TRBJ2-1	TRBD2	TGCGTCAGCAGCTTGGACCCCGGGGGGTACAATGAGCAGTTCTTC	CVSSLDPGGYNEQFF
TRBV6-5	-	TRBJ2-7	-	TGTGCCAGCAGTTACTTCCTCGGGATCTACGAGCAGTACTTC	CASSYFLGIYEQYF
TRBV20-1	-	TRBJ1-1	-	TGCAGTGCTAGAGTTTATGGGCCTAACACTGAAGCTTTCTTT	CSARVYGPNTEAFF
TRBV20-1	few	TRBJ1-4	-	TGCAGTGCTAGTTATGGGGCGCGGGATGAAAAACTGTTTTTT	CSASYGARDEKLFF
TRBV28	-	TRBJ2-7	TRBD2	TGTGCCAGCAGCGACCCGACAGGCCCTAGCGGGCTACCCTACGAGCAGTACTTC	CASSDPTGPSGLPYEQYF
TRBV4-3	-	TRBJ2-7	-	TGCGCCAGCAGCCAAGACGACACATCCTACTACGAGCAGTACTTC	CASSQDDTSYYEQYF
TRBV7-9	-	TRBJ1-2	-	TGTGCCAGCAGCTTAATTGATTGGAATCCTAACTATGGCTACACCTTC	CASSLIDWNPNYGYTF
TRBV6-6	many	TRBJ1-1	-	TGTGCCAGCAGTTCTCCGGGATGGGGGCGGAATACTGAAGCTTTCTTT	CASSSPGWGRNTEAFF
TRBV7-9	-	TRBJ2-6	-	TGTGCCAGCAGCTTAAGTCCGGGCGCGCAGCGTAAAATCGGAGGGACCAACGTCCTGACTTTC	CASSLSPGAQRKIGGTNVLTF
TRBV12-3/TRBV12-4	many	TRBJ2-5	-	TGTGCCAGCAGCCCGGCGGGGTGGTTAGAGACCCAGTACTTC	CASSPAGWLETQYF
TRBV6-1	-	TRBJ1-5	-	TGTGCCAGCAGTGAAGGCCTTCTCTATAGCAATCAGCCCCAGCATTTT	CASSEGLLYSNQPQHF
TRBV20-1	many	TRBJ1-3	-	TGCAGTGCTAGGTCCAGGGTAACAGGAAACACCATATATTTT	CSARSRVTGNTIYF
TRBV7-2	-	TRBJ1-1	-	TGTTCCAGCAGCCCACTGGGGAACACTGAAGCTTTCTTT	CSSSPLGNTEAFF
TRBV24-1	few	TRBJ2-2	-	TGTGCCACCAGTTCATGGACCGGGGAGCTGTTTTTT	CATSSWTGELFF
TRBV19	-	TRBJ2-2	TRBD2	TGTGCCAGTAGTACCGGGACTAGAGGTCCCGGGGAGCTGTTTTTT	CASSTGTRGPGELFF
TRBV6-2/TRBV6-3	few	TRBJ2-1	TRBD2	TGTGCCAGCAACACACCTAATAGCGGGCCTTACAATGAGCAGTTCTTC	CASNTPNSGPYNEQFF
TRBV6-2/TRBV6-3	few	TRBJ2-7	-	TGTGCCAGCAGTTACTCGAAACATCTTGGGGCCTACGAGCAGTACTTC	CASSYSKHLGAYEQYF
TRBV27	-	TRBJ2-7	-	TGTGCCAGCAGCCCCGTTTGGACCGGTCTCTACGAGCAGTACTTC	CASSPVWTGLYEQYF
TRBV5-4	many	TRBJ2-4	-	TGTGCCAGCAGTCATGGGGTAGCCAAAAACATTCAGTACTTC	CASSHGVAKNIQYF
TRBV19	-	TRBJ2-5	-	TGTGCCAGTAGTACAAGGGACACAGAGCAAGAGACCCAGTACTTC	CASSTRDTEQETQYF
TRBV7-2	many	TRBJ1-6	TRBD1	TGTGCCAGCAGCTTAGGAAGTGTGACAGGGATCTCCTATAATTCACCCCTCCACTTT	CASSLGSVTGISYNSPLHF
TRBV20-1	-	TRBJ2-5	TRBD2	TGCAGTGCTAGCTCCTATACTGGCGGGGGAGAGACCCAGTACTTC	CSASSYTGGGETQYF
TRBV7-9	many	TRBJ2-7	TRBD2	TGTGCCAGCAGCTTAGATTACGGGGGGAACGAGCAGTACTTC	CASSLDYGGNEQYF
TRBV15	once	TRBJ2-7	TRBD1	TGTGCCACCAGCAGGGGACAGACCCTCTCCTACGAGCAGTACTTC	CATSRGQTLSYEQYF
TRBV9	-	TRBJ2-7	TRBD2	TGTGCCAGCAGCGTAGGCCCTAGCGGGGTTGGTTCCTACGAGCAGTACTTC	CASSVGPSGVGSYEQYF
TRBV6-1	many	TRBJ1-5	-	TGTGCCAGCAGTCCCGATTGGGGTCAGCCCCAGCATTTT	CASSPDWGQPQHF
TRBV4-1	few	TRBJ2-7	-	TGCGCCAGCAGCCACACGGGAGCGACAGGCTCCTACGAGCAGTACTTC	CASSHTGATGSYEQYF
TRBV4-2	-	TRBJ1-5	-	TGTGCCAGCAGCCAAACGGTTATAATCCAGCCCCAGCATTTT	CASSQTVIIQPQHF
TRBV14	-	TRBJ2-7	-	TGTGCCAGCAGACCCCGGGGGGCGAGCGAGCAGTACTTC	CASRPRGASEQYF
TRBV7-9	many	TRBJ2-5	TRBD2	TGTGCCAGCAGCTTACCCAAGCGGGGGGGCCTTGAGACCCAGTACTTC	CASSLPKRGGLETQYF
TRBV27	-	TRBJ2-6	-	TGTGCCAGCAGTTCGGGGTTTGGGGAAATCTCTGGGGCCAACGTCCTGACTTTC	CASSSGFGEISGANVLTF
TRBV7-9	few	TRBJ2-7	TRBD1	TGTGCCAGCAGCCCTCCCGGGACAGGGGGCACCGAGCAGTACTTC	CASSPPGTGGTEQYF
TRBV29-1	few	TRBJ2-7	-	TGCAGCGTTGCCACAGGGAGCTCCTACGAGCAGTACTTC	CSVATGSSYEQYF
TRBV5-1	many	TRBJ2-7	TRBD1	TGCGCCAGCAGCTTGGGACAGGGGGACGAGCAGTACTTC	CASSLGQGDEQYF
TRBV4-2	-	TRBJ2-1	TRBD2	TGTGCCAGCAGCCTAACTAGCGGGAGGTTGAATGAGCAGTTCTTC	CASSLTSGRLNEQFF
TRBV4-1	many	TRBJ1-2	-	TGCGCCAGCAGCCAGGCCGGAGTCGACTATGGCTACACCTTC	CASSQAGVDYGYTF
TRBV20-1	few	TRBJ1-5	-	TGCAGTAAAAGACGGGGGCCCCAGCATTTT	CSKRRGPQHF
TRBV7-9	-	TRBJ2-1	TRBD1	TGTGCCAGCAGCCCGGGACAGGGGGCGAATGAGCAGTTCTTC	CASSPGQGANEQFF
TRBV6-5	-	TRBJ1-5	-	TGTGCCAGCAGTTACTCGAAAGCAGAGCCCCAGCATTTT	CASSYSKAEPQHF
TRBV19	-	TRBJ2-1	TRBD2	TGTGCCAGTAGTCCCACTAGCGGGTTGGACTCCTACAATGAGCAGTTCTTC	CASSPTSGLDSYNEQFF
TRBV14	-	TRBJ1-1	TRBD1	TGTGCCAGCAGTAGGACAGGTTATTCTGAAGCTTTCTTT	CASSRTGYSEAFF
TRBV27	few	TRBJ2-7	TRBD2	TGTGCCAGCAGTTCAATACGGACTAGCGTACCGTACGAGCAGTACTTC	CASSSIRTSVPYEQYF
TRBV21-1	many	TRBJ2-5	-	TGTGCCAGCAGCAAAGAGAAGACGATCCAAGAGACCCAGTACTTC	CASSKEKTIQETQYF
TRBV4-2	-	TRBJ2-1	TRBD2	TGTGCCAGCACCGAGCGGCTAGCGGCCAAGAGCTCCTACAATGAGCAGTTCTTC	CASTERLAAKSSYNEQFF
TRBV28	few	TRBJ2-7	TRBD1	TGTGCCAGCAGGGACCCCGGGACAGCACCCTACGAGCAGTACTTC	CASRDPGTAPYEQYF
TRBV21-1	few	TRBJ1-6	-	TGTGCCAGCAGCATCCGAGTGTGGGTCAGGGAGGTACGGGATAATTCACCCCTCCACTTT	CASSIRVWVREVRDNSPLHF
TRBV12-3/TRBV12-4	many	TRBJ2-5	-	TGTGCCAGCAGTTATAGAAAACAAGAGACCCAGTACTTC	CASSYRKQETQYF